In this sample, the clone carrying this T cell receptor (beta chain) turned up many times. This specimen comes from a study of beta chain features in type 1 diabetes. The CDR3 contains 15 residues. Trimming stripped 3 bases from V and 2 bases from J, with 13 bases between. Every bit of the isolated RNA underwent reverse transcription, so sequencing read expressed TCRB transcripts. Clones were sequenced by immunoSEQ multiplex PCR, and TCRdb holds only the in-frame ones, with some missing. This sample yields under 150,000 clones, of which around 50% are seen a single time; roughly 0.4% belongs to the top ten.

The sequenced sample consisted of Tregs from blood. The origin of this receptor is a man between 18 and 35 years old in good health. The chain recombines TRBV23-1 with TRBJ1-1; D gene ambiguous. TRBV23-1 is assigned to the ORF class and has an uncertain function. CDR3 protein: CASSHFQLQNTEAFF. In DNA, the CDR3 is TGCGCCAGCAGTCATTTCCAGTTACAAAACACTGAAGCTTTCTTT.